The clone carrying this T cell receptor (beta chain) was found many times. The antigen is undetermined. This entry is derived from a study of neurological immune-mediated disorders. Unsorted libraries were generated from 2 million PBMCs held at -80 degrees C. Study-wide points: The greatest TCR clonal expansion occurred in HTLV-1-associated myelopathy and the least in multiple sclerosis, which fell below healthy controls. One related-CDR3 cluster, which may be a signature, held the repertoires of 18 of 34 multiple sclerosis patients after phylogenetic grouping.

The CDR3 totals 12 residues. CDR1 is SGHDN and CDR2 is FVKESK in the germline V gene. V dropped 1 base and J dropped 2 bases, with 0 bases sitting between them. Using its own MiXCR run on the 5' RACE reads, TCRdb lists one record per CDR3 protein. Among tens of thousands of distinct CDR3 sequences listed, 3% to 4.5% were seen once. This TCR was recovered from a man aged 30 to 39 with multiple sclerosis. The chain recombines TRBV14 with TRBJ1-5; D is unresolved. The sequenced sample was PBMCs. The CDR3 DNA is TGTGCCAGCAGCCAAGGCAATCAGCCCCAGCATTTT. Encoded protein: CASSQGNQPQHF.